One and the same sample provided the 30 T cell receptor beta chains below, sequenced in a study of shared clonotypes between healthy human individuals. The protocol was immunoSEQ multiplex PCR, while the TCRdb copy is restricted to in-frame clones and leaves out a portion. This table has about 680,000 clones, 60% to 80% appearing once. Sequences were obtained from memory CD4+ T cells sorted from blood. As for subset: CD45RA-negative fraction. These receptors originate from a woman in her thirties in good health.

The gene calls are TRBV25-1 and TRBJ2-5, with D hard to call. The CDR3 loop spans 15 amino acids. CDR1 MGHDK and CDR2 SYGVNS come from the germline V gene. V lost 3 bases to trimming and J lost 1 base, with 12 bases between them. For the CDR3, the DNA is TGTGCCAGCAGTGAGGGTAGCTCCCCCCAAGAGACCCAGTACTTC. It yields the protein CASSEGSSPQETQYF.

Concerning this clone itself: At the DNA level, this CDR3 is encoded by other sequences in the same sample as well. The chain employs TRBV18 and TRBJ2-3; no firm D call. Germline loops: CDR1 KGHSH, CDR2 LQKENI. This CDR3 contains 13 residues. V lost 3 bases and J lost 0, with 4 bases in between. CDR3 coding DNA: TGTGCCAGCTCACCGTCTAGCACAGATACGCAGTATTTT. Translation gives CASSPSSTDTQYF. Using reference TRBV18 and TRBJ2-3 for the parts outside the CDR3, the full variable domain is NAGVMQNPRHLVRRRGQEARLRCSPMKGHSHVYWYRQLPEEGLKFMVYLQKENIIDESGMPKERFSAEFPKEGPSILRIQQVVRGDSAAYFCASSPSSTDTQYFGPGTRLTVL.

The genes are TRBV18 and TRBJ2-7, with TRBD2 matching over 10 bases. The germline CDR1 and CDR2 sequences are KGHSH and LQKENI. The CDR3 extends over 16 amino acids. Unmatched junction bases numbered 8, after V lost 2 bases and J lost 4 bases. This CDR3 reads CASSPRASGSSYEQYF. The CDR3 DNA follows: TGTGCCAGCTCACCAAGGGCTAGCGGGAGTTCTTACGAGCAGTACTTC. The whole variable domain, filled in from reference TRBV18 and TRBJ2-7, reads NAGVMQNPRHLVRRRGQEARLRCSPMKGHSHVYWYRQLPEEGLKFMVYLQKENIIDESGMPKERFSAEFPKEGPSILRIQQVVRGDSAAYFCASSPRASGSSYEQYFGPGTRLTVT.

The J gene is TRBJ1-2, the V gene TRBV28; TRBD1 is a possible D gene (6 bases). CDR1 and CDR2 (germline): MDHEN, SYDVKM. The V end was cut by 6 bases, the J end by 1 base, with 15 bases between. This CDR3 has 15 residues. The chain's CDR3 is CASSERGPLNYGYTF. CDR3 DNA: TGTGCCAGCAGCGAGCGGGGGCCCCTTAACTATGGCTACACCTTC.

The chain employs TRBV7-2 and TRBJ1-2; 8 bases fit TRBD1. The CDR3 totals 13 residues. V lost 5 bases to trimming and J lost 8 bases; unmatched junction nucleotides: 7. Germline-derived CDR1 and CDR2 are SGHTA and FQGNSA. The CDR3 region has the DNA TGTGCCAGCAGCGCGGACAGGGCAGACGGCTACACCTTC. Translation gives CASSADRADGYTF.

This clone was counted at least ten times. CDR3 in amino acids: CASSHRVYQGARDGYTF. CDR3 in DNA: TGCGCCAGCAGCCACCGAGTTTACCAGGGGGCCCGAGATGGCTACACCTTC. V usage is TRBV4-1 and J usage is TRBJ1-2, with 8 bases aligning to TRBD1. Per germline, CDR1 MGHRA and CDR2 YSYEKL. Trimming cost V 3 bases and J 6 bases; bases outside gene matches: 15. This CDR3 region has 17 residues.

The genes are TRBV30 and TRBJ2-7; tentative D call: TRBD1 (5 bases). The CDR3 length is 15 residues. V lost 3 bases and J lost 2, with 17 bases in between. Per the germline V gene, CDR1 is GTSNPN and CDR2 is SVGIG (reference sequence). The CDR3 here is CAWRPNRGQAYEQYF. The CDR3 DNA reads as TGTGCCTGGAGACCTAATAGGGGCCAGGCCTACGAGCAGTACTTC. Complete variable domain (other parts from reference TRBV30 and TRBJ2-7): SQTIHQWPATLVQPVGSPLSLECTVEGTSNPNLYWYRQAAGRGLQLLFYSVGIGQISSEVPQNLSASRPQDRQFILSSKKLLLSDSGFYLCAWRPNRGQAYEQYFGPGTRLTVT.

In DNA form, the CDR3 reads TGTGCCACCAGCAAAGGGCGGGGACTAGCGGAGTACGAGCAGTACTTC. As protein: CATSKGRGLAEYEQYF. The chain is built from TRBV15 and TRBJ2-7; TRBD2 aligns across 11 bases. The CDR3 consists of 16 residues. Trimming removed 4 bases from V and 4 bases from J; junction bases left unmatched: 9. Germline CDR1 LNHNV, CDR2 YYDKDF (reference sequence).

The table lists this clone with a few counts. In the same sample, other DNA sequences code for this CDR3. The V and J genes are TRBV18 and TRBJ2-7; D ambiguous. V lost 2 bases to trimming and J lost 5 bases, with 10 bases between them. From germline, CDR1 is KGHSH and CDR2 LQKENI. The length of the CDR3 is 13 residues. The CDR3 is CASSPSAADEQYF. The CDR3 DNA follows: TGTGCCAGCTCACCAAGTGCTGCCGACGAGCAGTACTTC.

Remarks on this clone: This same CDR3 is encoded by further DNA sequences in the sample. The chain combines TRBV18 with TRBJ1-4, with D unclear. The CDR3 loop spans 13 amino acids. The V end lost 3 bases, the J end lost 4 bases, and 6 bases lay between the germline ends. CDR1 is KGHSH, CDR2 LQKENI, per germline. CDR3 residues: CASSPGGNEKLFF. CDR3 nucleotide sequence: TGTGCCAGCTCACCGGGCGGTAATGAAAAACTGTTTTTT.

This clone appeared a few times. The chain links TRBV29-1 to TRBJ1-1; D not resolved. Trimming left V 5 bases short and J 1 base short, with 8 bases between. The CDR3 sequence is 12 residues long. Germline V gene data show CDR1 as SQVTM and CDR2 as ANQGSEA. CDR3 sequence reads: CSVHWWNTEAFF. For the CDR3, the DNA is TGCAGCGTTCACTGGTGGAACACTGAAGCTTTCTTT.

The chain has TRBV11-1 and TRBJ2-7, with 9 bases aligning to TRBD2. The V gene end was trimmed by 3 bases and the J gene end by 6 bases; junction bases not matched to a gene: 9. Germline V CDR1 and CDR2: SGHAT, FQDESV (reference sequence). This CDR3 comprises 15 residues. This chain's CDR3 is CASSFPTSGRAEQYF. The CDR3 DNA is TGTGCCAGCAGCTTCCCGACTAGCGGCCGGGCCGAGCAGTACTTC.

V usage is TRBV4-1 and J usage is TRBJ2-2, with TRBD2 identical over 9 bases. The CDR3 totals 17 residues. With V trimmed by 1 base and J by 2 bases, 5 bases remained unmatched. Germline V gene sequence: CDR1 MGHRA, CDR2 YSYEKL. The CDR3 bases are TGCGCCAGCAGCCAAGGCCTAGCGGGAATAAACACCGGGGAGCTGTTTTTT. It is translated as CASSQGLAGINTGELFF.

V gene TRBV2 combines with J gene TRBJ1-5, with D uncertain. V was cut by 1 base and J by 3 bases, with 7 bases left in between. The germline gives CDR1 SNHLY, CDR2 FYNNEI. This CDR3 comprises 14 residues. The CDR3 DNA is TGTGCCAGCAGTGAAGAGCTTTACAATCAGCCCCAGCATTTT. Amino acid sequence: CASSEELYNQPQHF.

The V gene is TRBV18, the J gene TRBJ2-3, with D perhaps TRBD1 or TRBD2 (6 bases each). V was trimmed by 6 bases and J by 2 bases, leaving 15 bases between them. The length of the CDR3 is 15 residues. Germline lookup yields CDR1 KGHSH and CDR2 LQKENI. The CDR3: CASSLAAGHTDTQYF. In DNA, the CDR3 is TGTGCCAGCTCCCTAGCCGCGGGACACACAGATACGCAGTATTTT.

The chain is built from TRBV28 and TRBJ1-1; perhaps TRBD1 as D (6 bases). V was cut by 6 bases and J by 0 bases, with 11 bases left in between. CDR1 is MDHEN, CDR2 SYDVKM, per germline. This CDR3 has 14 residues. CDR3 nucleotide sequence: TGTGCCAGCAGACTCAGGGGTATGAACACTGAAGCTTTCTTT. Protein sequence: CASRLRGMNTEAFF.

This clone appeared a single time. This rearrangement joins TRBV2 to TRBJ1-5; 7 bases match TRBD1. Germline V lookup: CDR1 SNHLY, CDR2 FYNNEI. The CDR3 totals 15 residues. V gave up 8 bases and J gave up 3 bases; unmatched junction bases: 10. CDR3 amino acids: CASGTEGSTNQPQHF. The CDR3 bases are TGTGCCAGCGGGACAGAAGGGTCCACCAATCAGCCCCAGCATTTT.

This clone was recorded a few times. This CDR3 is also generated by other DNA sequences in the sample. The CDR3 here is CASSPGTANTEAFF. In DNA form, the CDR3 reads TGCGCCAGCAGCCCCGGGACTGCGAACACTGAAGCTTTCTTT. The V call is TRBV4-1, the J call TRBJ1-1; D is possibly TRBD1 (5 bases). Germline CDR1 is MGHRA and CDR2 is YSYEKL. With 4 bases removed from V and 1 base from J, the gap between germline ends came to 10 bases. There are 14 residues in the CDR3.

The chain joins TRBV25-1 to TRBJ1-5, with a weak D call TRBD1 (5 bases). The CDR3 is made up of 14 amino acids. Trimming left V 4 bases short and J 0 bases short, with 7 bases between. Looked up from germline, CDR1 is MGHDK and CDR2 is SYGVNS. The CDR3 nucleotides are TGTGCCAGCAGTGGGGGGGATAGCAATCAGCCCCAGCATTTT. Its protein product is CASSGGDSNQPQHF.

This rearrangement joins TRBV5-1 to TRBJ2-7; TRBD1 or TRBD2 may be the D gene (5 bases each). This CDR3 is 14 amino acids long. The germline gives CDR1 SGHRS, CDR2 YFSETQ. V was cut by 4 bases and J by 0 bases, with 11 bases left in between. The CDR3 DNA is TGCGCCAGCAGCCCGGGGCACGCCTCCTACGAGCAGTACTTC. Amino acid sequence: CASSPGHASYEQYF.

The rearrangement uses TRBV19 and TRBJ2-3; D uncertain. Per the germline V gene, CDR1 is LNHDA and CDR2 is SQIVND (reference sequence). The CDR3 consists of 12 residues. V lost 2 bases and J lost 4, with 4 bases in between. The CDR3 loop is CASSIRPDTQYF. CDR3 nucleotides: TGTGCCAGTAGTATAAGGCCAGATACGCAGTATTTT.

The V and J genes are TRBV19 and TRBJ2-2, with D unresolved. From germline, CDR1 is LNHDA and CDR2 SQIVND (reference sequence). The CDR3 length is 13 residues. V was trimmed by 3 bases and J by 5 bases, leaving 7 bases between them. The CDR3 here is CASSIMGTGELFF. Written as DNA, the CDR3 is TGTGCCAGTAGTATCATGGGGACCGGGGAGCTGTTTTTT.

CDR3 coding DNA: TGTGCCAGCAGTCCAACCCATCGGGGACTGTTTTACGAGCAGTACTTC. This codes for CASSPTHRGLFYEQYF. The rearrangement joins TRBV28 to TRBJ2-7; D may be TRBD2 (6 bases). The CDR3 totals 16 residues. V was clipped by 5 bases and J by 4 bases, with 21 bases between them. Per the germline V gene, CDR1 is MDHEN and CDR2 is SYDVKM.

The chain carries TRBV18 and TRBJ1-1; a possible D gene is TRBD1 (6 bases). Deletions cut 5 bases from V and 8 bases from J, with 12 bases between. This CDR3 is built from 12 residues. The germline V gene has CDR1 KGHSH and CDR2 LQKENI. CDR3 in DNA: TGTGCCAGCTCAGGACAGTCCGCGGAAGCTTTCTTT. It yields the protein CASSGQSAEAFF.

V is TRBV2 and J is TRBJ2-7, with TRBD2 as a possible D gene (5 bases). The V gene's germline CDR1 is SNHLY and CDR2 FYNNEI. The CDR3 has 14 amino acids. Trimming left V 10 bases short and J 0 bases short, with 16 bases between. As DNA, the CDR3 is TGTGCCACCCGCATAGGACTTCTCTCCTACGAGCAGTACTTC. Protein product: CATRIGLLSYEQYF. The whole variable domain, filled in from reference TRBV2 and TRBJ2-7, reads EPEVTQTPSHQVTQMGQEVILRCVPISNHLYFYWYRQILGQKVEFLVSFYNNEISEKSEIFDDQFSVERPDGSNFTLKIRSTKLEDSAMYFCATRIGLLSYEQYFGPGTRLTVT.

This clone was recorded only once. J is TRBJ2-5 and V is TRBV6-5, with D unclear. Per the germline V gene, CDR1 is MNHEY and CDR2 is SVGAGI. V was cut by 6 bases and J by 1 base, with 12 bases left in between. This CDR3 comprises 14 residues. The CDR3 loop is CASSRDGIQETQYF. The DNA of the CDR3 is TGTGCCAGCAGCCGCGACGGTATCCAAGAGACCCAGTACTTC.

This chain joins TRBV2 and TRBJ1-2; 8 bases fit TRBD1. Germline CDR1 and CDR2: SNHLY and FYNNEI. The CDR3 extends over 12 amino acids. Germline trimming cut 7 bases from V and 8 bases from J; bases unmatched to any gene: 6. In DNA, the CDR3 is TGTGCCAGCACCGGACAGGGCTGGGGCTACACCTTC. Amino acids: CASTGQGWGYTF.

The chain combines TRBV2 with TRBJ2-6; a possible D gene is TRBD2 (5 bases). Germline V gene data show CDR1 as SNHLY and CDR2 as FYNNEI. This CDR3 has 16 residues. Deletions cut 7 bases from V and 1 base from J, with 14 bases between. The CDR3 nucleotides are TGTGCCAGCACCACTCGGGGTTTTTCTGGGGCCAACGTCCTGACTTTC. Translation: CASTTRGFSGANVLTF.

This CDR3 reads CASSRTSTETQYF. In DNA, the CDR3 is TGTGCCAGCAGCCGGACTAGCACAGAGACCCAGTACTTC. V gene TRBV5-4 combines with J gene TRBJ2-5, with TRBD2 matching 8 bases. Germline V gives CDR1 SGHNT, CDR2 YYREEE (reference sequence). There are 13 residues in the CDR3. V was clipped by 4 bases and J by 4 bases; unmatched bases: 3.

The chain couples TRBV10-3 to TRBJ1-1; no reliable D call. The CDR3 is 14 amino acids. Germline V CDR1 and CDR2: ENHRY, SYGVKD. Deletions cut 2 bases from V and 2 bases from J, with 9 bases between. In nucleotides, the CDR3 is TGTGCCATCAGTGAGCCGGGAGCAAACACTGAAGCTTTCTTT. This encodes CAISEPGANTEAFF.